This T cell receptor (beta chain) comes out of a study of T cells in Graves' hyperthyroidism and ophthalmopathy. Researchers amplified the TCR beta CDR3 regions from RNA transcripts. First-round RT-PCR targeting the TCR CDR3 was performed with the HTBI primer set. In TCRdb, the multiplex PCR reads were re-called with MiXCR into one record per CDR3 protein. The table lists a few hundred thousand distinct CDR3 sequences, about a sixth of them singletons. Study results and caveats: The majority of expanded thyroid clonotypes above 0.001 also appeared in blood.

Each person with ophthalmopathy scored at least 3 on the Clinical Activity Score, reached NOSPECS grade 4 or higher, and had been ill under 3 months. V lost 7 bases and J lost 13; bases outside the gene matches: 13. Germline CDR1 SEHNR, CDR2 FQNEAQ (reference sequence). CDR3 length equals 15 residues. This clonotype was detected a few times. Antigen: not known. The receptor was derived from a woman aged 40 to 49 with Graves' ophthalmopathy. Sequenced input: blood. This chain uses TRBV7-9 with TRBJ2-1; TRBD2 aligns across 13 bases. CDR3 loop: CASTGPGLAGQRQFF. CDR3 nucleotide sequence: TGTGCCAGCACTGGACCGGGACTAGCGGGACAGCGACAGTTCTTC. Based on the CDR3 plus reference TRBV7-9 and TRBJ2-1, the full variable domain is DTGVSQNPRHKITKRGQNVTFRCDPISEHNRLYWYRQTLGQGPEFLTYFQNEAQLEKSRLLSDRFSAERPKGSFSTLEIQRTEQGDSAMYLCASTGPGLAGQRQFFGPGTRLTVL.